Below, 16 T cell receptor beta chains from the same sample are listed, as sequenced in a study of PD-1 blockade in classical Hodgkin lymphoma. Each and every patient relapsed after autologous stem cell transplantation, and patients got differing brentuximab vedotin exposure. Clones were sequenced by immunoSEQ multiplex PCR, and TCRdb holds only the in-frame ones, with some missing. The sample comprises 55,000 to 75,000 clones, 65% to 75% of which are singletons, and about 9.8% rests with the top ten. Sequencing used peripheral blood mononuclear cells (PBMCs), obtained before the second cycle of nivolumab. The receptors were sampled from a human donor with classical Hodgkin lymphoma.

In its sample, this clone was seen a few times. V gene TRBV7-2 combines with J gene TRBJ2-3, with TRBD2 matching over 8 bases. This CDR3 comprises 16 residues. J lost 0 bases, V lost 1 base, and 3 bases had no gene match. Per germline, CDR1 SGHTA and CDR2 FQGNSA. The CDR3 is CASSLVSGDSTDTQYF. Written as DNA, the CDR3 is TGTGCCAGCAGCTTAGTTAGCGGGGATAGCACAGATACGCAGTATTTT.

The CDR3 is CASNGQGSYEQYF. Written as DNA, the CDR3 is TGTGCCAGCAACGGACAGGGATCCTACGAGCAGTACTTC. This rearrangement joins TRBV2 to TRBJ2-7; 8 positions agree with TRBD1. The CDR3 is 13 amino acids. The ends lost 7 bases at V and 1 base at J; junction bases unmatched: 3. The germline V gene has CDR1 SNHLY and CDR2 FYNNEI. Full variable domain (outside the CDR3, taken from reference TRBV2 and TRBJ2-7): EPEVTQTPSHQVTQMGQEVILRCVPISNHLYFYWYRQILGQKVEFLVSFYNNEISEKSEIFDDQFSVERPDGSNFTLKIRSTKLEDSAMYFCASNGQGSYEQYFGPGTRLTVT.

There are a few counts of this clone. The genes are TRBV5-4 and TRBJ1-1; 7 bases fit TRBD1. CDR1 is SGHNT and CDR2 is YYREEE in the germline V gene (reference sequence). Trimming cost V 3 bases and J 1 base; bases outside gene matches: 3. This CDR3 spans 14 amino acids. The CDR3 is CASSSWDRNTEAFF. Written as DNA, the CDR3 is TGTGCCAGCAGCTCCTGGGACAGGAACACTGAAGCTTTCTTT.

This rearrangement joins TRBV27 to TRBJ1-1; 7 bases line up with TRBD1. The CDR3 covers 14 residues. From germline, CDR1 is MNHEY and CDR2 SMNVEV (reference sequence). J was trimmed by 4 bases and V by 10 bases; bases with no gene match: 12. CDR3 amino acids: CATRDSRRSTEAFF. The CDR3 DNA reads TGTGCCACCCGGGACAGCAGGAGGAGCACTGAAGCTTTCTTT.

V is TRBV7-3 and J is TRBJ2-2; 8 positions agree with TRBD2. Germline CDR1 reads SGHTA; CDR2 reads FQGTGA. The CDR3 runs to 16 residues. The V segment lost 1 base and the J segment 1 base; nucleotides outside the gene matches: 2. CDR3 DNA: TGTGCCAGCAGCTTAATAAGCGGGGGGAACACCGGGGAGCTGTTTTTT. This sequence encodes CASSLISGGNTGELFF.

This chain uses TRBV2 with TRBJ2-1; TRBD1 might be the D (6 bases). Per the germline V gene, CDR1 is SNHLY and CDR2 is FYNNEI. The CDR3 loop spans 14 amino acids. Between the trimmed V and J ends, which lost 7 bases and 3 bases, there was a span of 13 bases. The CDR3 loop reads CASTDLDSYNEQFF. CDR3 sequence (DNA): TGTGCCAGCACTGACCTGGACAGCTACAATGAGCAGTTCTTC.

The rearrangement joins TRBV10-3 to TRBJ2-1; TRBD2 aligns across 9 bases. The CDR3 is made up of 15 amino acids. V trimming: 4 bases; J trimming: 5 bases; junction bases outside the gene matches: 6. Per the germline V gene, CDR1 is ENHRY and CDR2 is SYGVKD. CDR3 DNA: TGTGCCATCAGTGTGGGTAGCGGGAGCGACAATGAGCAGTTCTTC. Translating gives CAISVGSGSDNEQFF.

The chain employs TRBV6-6 and TRBJ2-4, with D maybe TRBD1 (7 bases). CDR1 MNHNY and CDR2 SVGAGI come from the germline V gene (reference sequence). The CDR3 contains 14 residues. Trimming pared 4 bases from V and 6 bases from J, leaving 13 bases between. The CDR3 reads CASSFRGAGNIQYF. CDR3 sequence (DNA): TGTGCCAGCAGTTTCAGGGGGGCGGGAAACATTCAGTACTTC.

The chain has TRBV7-8 and TRBJ2-1, with 10 nucleotides matching TRBD2. This CDR3 contains 16 residues. CDR1 SGHVS and CDR2 FQNEAQ come from the germline V gene. V gave up 1 base and J gave up 4 bases; unmatched junction bases: 4. The CDR3: CASSLGASGGYNEQFF. CDR3 DNA sequence: TGTGCCAGCAGCTTAGGGGCTAGCGGGGGTTACAATGAGCAGTTCTTC.

For the CDR3, the DNA is TGTGCCTGGAGTGGAATCCATAGCAATCAGCCCCAGCATTTT. This encodes CAWSGIHSNQPQHF. V and J are TRBV30 and TRBJ1-5; D remains ambiguous. The CDR3 totals 14 residues. CDR1 and CDR2 (germline): GTSNPN, SVGIG (reference sequence). V was clipped by 1 base and J by 0 bases, with 7 bases between them.

The chain couples TRBV2 to TRBJ1-1; no clear D. CDR1 and CDR2 from the germline V gene are SNHLY and FYNNEI. Trimming cost V 1 base and J 1 base, with 10 bases left between them. The CDR3 sequence is 15 residues long. The CDR3, as DNA: TGTGCCAGCAGTGAAGAAGGTCTCGAGAACACTGAAGCTTTCTTT. As protein: CASSEEGLENTEAFF.

The chain joins TRBV11-3 to TRBJ2-6; 9 bases agree with TRBD1. The CDR3 extends over 18 amino acids. The junction had 7 bases not matched to a gene; V was cut back by 4 bases and J by 0 bases. Germline loops: CDR1 SGHNT, CDR2 YENEEA. In DNA form, the CDR3 reads TGTGCCAGCAGCTCACACAGGGGGCCGAGCTCTGGGGCCAACGTCCTGACTTTC. This gives the protein CASSSHRGPSSGANVLTF.

CDR3 in amino acids: CASSYSWTGEETQYF. The DNA of the CDR3 is TGTGCCAGCAGTTACTCGTGGACAGGGGAAGAGACCCAGTACTTC. The V gene is TRBV6-5, the J gene TRBJ2-5, with 9 nucleotides matching TRBD1. The germline V gene has CDR1 MNHEY and CDR2 SVGAGI. V lost 0 bases to trimming and J lost 3 bases; unmatched junction nucleotides: 2. The CDR3 sequence is 15 residues long.

V and J are TRBV5-1 and TRBJ1-4; no clear D. This CDR3 has 15 amino acids. V was trimmed by 6 bases and J by 3 bases, leaving 15 bases between them. Germline CDR1 SGHRS, CDR2 YFSETQ. CDR3 sequence: CASTPLGGANEKLFF. CDR3 bases: TGCGCCAGCACCCCCTTAGGAGGCGCTAATGAAAAACTGTTTTTT.

This clone was seen only once. This chain links TRBV27 with TRBJ1-1; the D gene is possibly TRBD1 (5 bases). This CDR3 is built from 16 residues. In germline, CDR1 is MNHEY, CDR2 SMNVEV (reference sequence). V dropped 0 bases and J dropped 5 bases, with 16 bases sitting between them. CDR3 residues: CASSLSPGLDETEAFF. The CDR3 DNA reads as TGTGCCAGCAGTTTATCCCCGGGGCTCGATGAAACTGAAGCTTTCTTT.

The chain combines TRBV11-2 with TRBJ2-7, with TRBD2 matching over 8 bases. The V gene end was trimmed by 1 base and the J gene end by 5 bases; junction bases not matched to a gene: 7. The V gene's germline CDR1 is SGHAT and CDR2 FQNNGV. The CDR3 runs 15 residues. The CDR3 protein is CASSLAGGPWNEQYF. The CDR3 nucleotides are TGTGCCAGCAGCTTAGCGGGGGGGCCTTGGAACGAGCAGTACTTC.